The clone carrying this TCR beta chain has at least ten counts. Antigen: not known. Diagnostic conclusions were grounded in clinical symptoms, serum thyroxine, TRAb, thyroid ultrasound and orbital computed tomography. This record belongs to a study of Graves' ophthalmopathy and Graves' hyperthyroidism. General study results and limits: Most thyroid clonotypes with frequency above 0.001 were detected in blood too. Sensitivity reached roughly 71% and specificity around 72% when the model predicted ophthalmopathy progression.

RNA transcripts provided the template for amplifying TCR beta CDR3 regions. RT-PCR in the first round used HTBI primers; a second-round multiplex PCR followed. TCRdb re-called the multiplex PCR reads with MiXCR, one entry per CDR3 protein. The table shows about 1.1 million distinct CDR3 sequences, with about 40% occurring only once. This receptor was taken from an adult man with Graves' hyperthyroidism. Sequencing input: peripheral blood or thyroid tissue (not recorded which).

In nucleotides, the CDR3 is TGTGCCAGCAGCCCAGGACGGCGAAACGAAAAACTGTTTTTT. Translating gives CASSPGRRNEKLFF. This chain connects TRBV9 to TRBJ1-4; D remains ambiguous. Trimming cost V 4 bases and J 8 bases, with 15 bases left between them. The CDR3 is 14 residues long. Per the germline V gene, CDR1 is SGDLS and CDR2 is YYNGEE.